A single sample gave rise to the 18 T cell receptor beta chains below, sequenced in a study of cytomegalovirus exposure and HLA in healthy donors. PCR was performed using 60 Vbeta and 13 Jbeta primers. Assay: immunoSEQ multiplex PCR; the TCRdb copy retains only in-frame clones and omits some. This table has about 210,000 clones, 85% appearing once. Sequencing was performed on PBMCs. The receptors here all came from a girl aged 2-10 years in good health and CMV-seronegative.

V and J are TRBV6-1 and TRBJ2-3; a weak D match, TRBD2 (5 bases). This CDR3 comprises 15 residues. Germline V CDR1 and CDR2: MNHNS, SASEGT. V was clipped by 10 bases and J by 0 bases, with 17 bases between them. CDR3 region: CATQRAGASTDTQYF. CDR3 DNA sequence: TGTGCCACCCAGAGGGCAGGAGCTAGCACAGATACGCAGTATTTT.

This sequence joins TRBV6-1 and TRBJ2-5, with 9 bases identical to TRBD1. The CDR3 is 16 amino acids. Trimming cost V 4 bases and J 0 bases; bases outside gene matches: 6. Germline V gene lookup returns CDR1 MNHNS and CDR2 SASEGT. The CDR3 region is CASSVDRGKYQETQYF. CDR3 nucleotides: TGTGCCAGCAGTGTTGACAGGGGGAAGTACCAAGAGACCCAGTACTTC.

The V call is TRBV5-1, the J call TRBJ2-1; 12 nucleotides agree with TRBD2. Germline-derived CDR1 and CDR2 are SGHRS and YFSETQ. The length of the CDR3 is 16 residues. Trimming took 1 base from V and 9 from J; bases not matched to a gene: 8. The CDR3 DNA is TGCGCCAGCAGCTTGACGGCTAGCGGGGGGGCCAGTGAGCAGTTCTTC. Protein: CASSLTASGGASEQFF.

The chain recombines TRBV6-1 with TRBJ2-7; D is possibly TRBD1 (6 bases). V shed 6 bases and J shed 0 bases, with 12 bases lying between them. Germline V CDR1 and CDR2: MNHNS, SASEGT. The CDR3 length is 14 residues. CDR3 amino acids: CASRQGTGSYEQYF. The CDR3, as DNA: TGTGCCAGCAGGCAGGGGACGGGCTCCTACGAGCAGTACTTC.

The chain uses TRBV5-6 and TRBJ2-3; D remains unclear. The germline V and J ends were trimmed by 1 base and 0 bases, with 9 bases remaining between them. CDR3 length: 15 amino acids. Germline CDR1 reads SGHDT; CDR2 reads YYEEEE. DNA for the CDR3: TGTGCCAGCAGCTTGTCCAGGCCGAGCACAGATACGCAGTATTTT. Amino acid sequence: CASSLSRPSTDTQYF. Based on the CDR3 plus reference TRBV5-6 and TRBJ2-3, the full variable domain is DAGVTQSPTHLIKTRGQQVTLRCSPKSGHDTVSWYQQALGQGPQFIFQYYEEEERQRGNFPDRFSGHQFPNYSSELNVNALLLGDSALYLCASSLSRPSTDTQYFGPGTRLTVL.

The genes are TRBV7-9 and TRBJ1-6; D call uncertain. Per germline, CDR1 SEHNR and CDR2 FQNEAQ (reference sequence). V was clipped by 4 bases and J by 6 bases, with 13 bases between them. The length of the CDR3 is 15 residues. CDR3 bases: TGTGCCAGCAGCTCCGAGGAGTGGATTAATTCACCCCTCCACTTT. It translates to CASSSEEWINSPLHF.

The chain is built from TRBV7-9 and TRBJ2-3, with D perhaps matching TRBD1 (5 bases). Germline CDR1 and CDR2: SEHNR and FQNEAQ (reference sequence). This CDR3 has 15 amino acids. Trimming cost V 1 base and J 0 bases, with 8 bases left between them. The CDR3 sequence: CASSLGQLSTDTQYF. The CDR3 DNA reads TGTGCCAGCAGCTTAGGACAGTTAAGCACAGATACGCAGTATTTT.

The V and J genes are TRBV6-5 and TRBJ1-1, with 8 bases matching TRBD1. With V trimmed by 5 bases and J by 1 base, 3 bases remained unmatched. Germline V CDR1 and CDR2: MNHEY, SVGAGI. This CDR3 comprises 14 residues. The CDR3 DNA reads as TGTGCCAGCAGTACCGGGACAGGGAACACTGAAGCTTTCTTT. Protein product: CASSTGTGNTEAFF.

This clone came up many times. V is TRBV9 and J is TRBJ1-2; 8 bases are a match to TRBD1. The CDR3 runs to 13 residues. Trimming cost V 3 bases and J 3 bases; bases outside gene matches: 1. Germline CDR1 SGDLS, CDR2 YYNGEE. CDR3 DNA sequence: TGTGCCAGCAGCGCGGACAGGGACTATGGCTACACCTTC. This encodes CASSADRDYGYTF.

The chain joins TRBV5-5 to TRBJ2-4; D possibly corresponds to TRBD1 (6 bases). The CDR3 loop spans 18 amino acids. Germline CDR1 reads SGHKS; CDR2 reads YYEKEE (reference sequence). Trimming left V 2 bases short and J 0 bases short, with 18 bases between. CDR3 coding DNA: TGTGCCAGCAGCTTAGCCCTCCAACAGGGTAAAGCCAAAAACATTCAGTACTTC. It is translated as CASSLALQQGKAKNIQYF.

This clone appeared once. This chain's CDR3 is CACRSGNTEAFF. The CDR3 nucleotides are TGTGCCTGCCGCTCGGGGAACACTGAAGCTTTCTTT. This chain joins TRBV30 and TRBJ1-1, with no clear D. This CDR3 contains 12 residues. The ends were cut back, 6 bases at V and 1 base at J, with 9 bases in the middle. Germline assignment: CDR1 GTSNPN and CDR2 SVGIG (reference sequence). Combining the CDR3 with reference TRBV30 and TRBJ1-1 gives the whole variable domain SQTIHQWPATLVQPVGSPLSLECTVEGTSNPNLYWYRQAAGRGLQLLFYSVGIGQISSEVPQNLSASRPQDRQFILSSKKLLLSDSGFYLCACRSGNTEAFFGQGTRLTVV.

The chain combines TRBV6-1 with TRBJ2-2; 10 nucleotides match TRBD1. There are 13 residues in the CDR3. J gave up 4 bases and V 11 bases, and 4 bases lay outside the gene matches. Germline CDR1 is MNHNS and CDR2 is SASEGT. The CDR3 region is CAGRTGGTGELFF. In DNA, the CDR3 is TGTGCCGGGAGGACAGGGGGCACCGGGGAGCTGTTTTTT.

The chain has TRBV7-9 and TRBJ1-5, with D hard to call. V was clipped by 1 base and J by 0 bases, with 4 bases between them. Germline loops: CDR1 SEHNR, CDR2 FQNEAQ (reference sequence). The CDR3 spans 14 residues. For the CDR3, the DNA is TGTGCCAGCAGCTTAGGAGATAGCAATCAGCCCCAGCATTTT. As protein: CASSLGDSNQPQHF.

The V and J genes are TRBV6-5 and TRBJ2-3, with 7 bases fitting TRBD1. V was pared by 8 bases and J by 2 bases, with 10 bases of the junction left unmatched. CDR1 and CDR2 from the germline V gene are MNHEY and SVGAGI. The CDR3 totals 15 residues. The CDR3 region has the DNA TGTGCCAGCGCCACCTACAGGGGCCTCACAGATACGCAGTATTTT. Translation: CASATYRGLTDTQYF.

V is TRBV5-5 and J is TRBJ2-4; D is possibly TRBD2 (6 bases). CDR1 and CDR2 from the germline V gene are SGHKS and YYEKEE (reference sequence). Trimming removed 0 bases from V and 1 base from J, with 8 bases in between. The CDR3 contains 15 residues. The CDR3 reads CASSLVGRAKNIQYF. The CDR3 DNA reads TGTGCCAGCAGCTTGGTGGGGAGGGCCAAAAACATTCAGTACTTC. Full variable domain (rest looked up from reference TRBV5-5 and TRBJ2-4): DAGVTQSPTHLIKTRGQQVTLRCSPISGHKSVSWYQQVLGQGPQFIFQYYEKEERGRGNFPDRFSARQFPNYSSELNVNALLLGDSALYLCASSLVGRAKNIQYFGAGTRLSVL.

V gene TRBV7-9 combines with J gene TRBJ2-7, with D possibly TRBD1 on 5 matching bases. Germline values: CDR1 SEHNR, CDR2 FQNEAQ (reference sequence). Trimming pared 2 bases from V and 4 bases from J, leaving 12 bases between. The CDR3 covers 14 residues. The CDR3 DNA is TGTGCCAGCAGCTTATATGGCAGGGAATACGAGCAGTACTTC. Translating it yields CASSLYGREYEQYF.

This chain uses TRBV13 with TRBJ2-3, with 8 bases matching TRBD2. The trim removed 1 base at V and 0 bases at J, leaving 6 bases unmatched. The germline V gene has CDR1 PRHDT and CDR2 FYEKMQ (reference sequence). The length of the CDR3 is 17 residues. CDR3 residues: CASSLDPAGASTDTQYF. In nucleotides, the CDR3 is TGTGCCAGCAGCTTAGACCCAGCGGGGGCGAGCACAGATACGCAGTATTTT. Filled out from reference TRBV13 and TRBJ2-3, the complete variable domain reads AAGVIQSPRHLIKEKRETATLKCYPIPRHDTVYWYQQGPGQDPQFLISFYEKMQSDKGSIPDRFSAQQFSDYHSELNMSSLELGDSALYFCASSLDPAGASTDTQYFGPGTRLTVL.

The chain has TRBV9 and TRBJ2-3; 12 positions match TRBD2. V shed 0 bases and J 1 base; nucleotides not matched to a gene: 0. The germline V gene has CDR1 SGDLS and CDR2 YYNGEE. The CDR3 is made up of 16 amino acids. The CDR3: CASSVASGGGTDTQYF. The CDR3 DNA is TGTGCCAGCAGCGTAGCTAGCGGGGGGGGCACAGATACGCAGTATTTT.